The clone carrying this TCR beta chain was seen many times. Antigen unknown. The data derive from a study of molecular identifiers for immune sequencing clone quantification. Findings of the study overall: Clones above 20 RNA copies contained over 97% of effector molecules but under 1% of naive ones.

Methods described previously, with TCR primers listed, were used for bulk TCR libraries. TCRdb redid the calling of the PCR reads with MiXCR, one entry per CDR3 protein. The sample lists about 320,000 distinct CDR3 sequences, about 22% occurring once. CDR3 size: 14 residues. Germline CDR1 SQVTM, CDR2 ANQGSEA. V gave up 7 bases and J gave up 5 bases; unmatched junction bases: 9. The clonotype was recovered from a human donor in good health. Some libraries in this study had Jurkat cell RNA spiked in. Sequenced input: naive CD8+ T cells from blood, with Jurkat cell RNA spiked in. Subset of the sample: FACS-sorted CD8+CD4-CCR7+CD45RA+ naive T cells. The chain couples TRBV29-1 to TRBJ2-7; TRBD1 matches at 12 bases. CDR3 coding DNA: TGCAGCGCCGAATGGGGACAGGGGGCACACGAGCAGTACTTC. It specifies CSAEWGQGAHEQYF.